This is a list of T cell receptor beta chains from one sample in a study of blood T cell repertoires in COVID-19. Generated by immunoSEQ multiplex PCR, the TCRdb table keeps only in-frame clones and is missing some. The sample carries about 250,000 clones, roughly 85% recorded once. Sequenced material: peripheral blood. The receptors originated from a woman in her twenties or thirties with active or convalescent COVID-19. Each CDR3 is given with its conserved first and last residue. A D gene is named only where the DNA matches it firmly. Clone size is stated in some rows and not others, as once, few, many or a class when expanded.

cdr3_length j_call clone_size d_call v_call cdr3_aa cdr3_nt
14 TRBJ2-2 - TRBD1 TRBV3-1/TRBV3-2 CASRDRVATGELFF TGTGCCAGCAGAGACAGGGTGGCCACCGGGGAGCTGTTTTTT
15 TRBJ2-1 - - TRBV7-2 CASSLGVSSYNEQFF TGTGCCAGCAGCTTAGGAGTAAGCTCCTACAATGAGCAGTTCTTC
13 TRBJ2-5 - - TRBV7-2 CASSRGQRETQYF TGTGCCAGCAGCCGAGGACAGAGAGAGACCCAGTACTTC
16 TRBJ1-5 - TRBD1 TRBV4-3 CASSQDATGGNQPQHF TGCGCCAGCAGCCAAGATGCGACAGGGGGTAATCAGCCCCAGCATTTT
15 TRBJ2-3 - TRBD2 TRBV7-2 CASSLRSQRGDTQYF TGTGCCAGCAGCTTAAGGAGCCAGCGGGGGGATACGCAGTATTTT
16 TRBJ2-3 - TRBD2 TRBV7-2 CASSFSGGYSTDTQYF TGTGCCAGCAGCTTTAGCGGGGGGTATTCCACAGATACGCAGTATTTT
14 TRBJ1-5 - - TRBV6-2/TRBV6-3 CASSYVGQIQPQHF TGTGCCAGCAGTTATGTTGGGCAGATACAGCCCCAGCATTTT
15 TRBJ2-1 - - TRBV7-9 CASSYRRQGGNEQFF TGTGCCAGCAGCTACAGGCGGCAGGGCGGCAATGAGCAGTTCTTC
15 TRBJ1-6 few - TRBV2 CASRTPTGIGSPLHF TGTGCCAGCAGGACCCCTACAGGGATCGGTTCACCCCTCCACTTT
17 TRBJ1-5 - - TRBV10-3 CAISESPRTIGDQPQHF TGTGCCATCAGTGAGTCGCCTCGGACAATAGGGGATCAGCCCCAGCATTTT
16 TRBJ2-2 - TRBD2 TRBV10-1 CASSESSSGAAGELFF TGCGCCAGCAGTGAGTCTAGTAGCGGGGCCGCCGGGGAGCTGTTTTTT
16 TRBJ2-7 - TRBD2 TRBV5-1 CASSLGPAGGNYEQYF TGCGCCAGCAGCTTGGGCCCAGCGGGGGGTAATTACGAGCAGTACTTC
14 TRBJ1-6 - - TRBV9 CASSVDGVRSPLHF TGTGCCAGCAGCGTAGACGGGGTCCGTTCACCCCTCCACTTT
18 TRBJ2-3 - TRBD1 TRBV29-1 CSVGILPRTGMRTDTQYF TGCAGCGTTGGGATCCTCCCGCGGACAGGGATGAGGACAGATACGCAGTATTTT
17 TRBJ1-1 - TRBD1 TRBV3-1/TRBV3-2 CASSQANRGLLNTEAFF TGTGCCAGCAGCCAAGCTAACAGGGGGCTTTTGAACACTGAAGCTTTCTTT
14 TRBJ2-1 - - TRBV9 CASSVANRANEQFF TGTGCCAGCAGCGTAGCCAACAGGGCTAATGAGCAGTTCTTC
14 TRBJ1-3 - TRBD1 TRBV7-6 CASSLQGAGNTIYF TGTGCCAGCAGCTTACAGGGGGCTGGAAACACCATATATTTT
14 TRBJ1-1 - - TRBV5-5 CASSLANRNTEAFF TGTGCCAGCAGCTTGGCCAACAGGAACACTGAAGCTTTCTTT
10 TRBJ2-1 once TRBD2 TRBV29-1 CSVGASGAFF TGCAGCGTTGGAGCTAGCGGGGCGTTCTTC
16 TRBJ1-6 - TRBD1 TRBV4-1 CASSQDPGTGDSPLHF TGCGCCAGCAGCCAAGACCCTGGGACAGGGGATTCACCCCTCCACTTT
15 TRBJ2-2 few - TRBV29-1 CSVGTGTPSTGELFF TGCAGCGTTGGAACCGGGACACCCAGTACCGGGGAGCTGTTTTTT
13 TRBJ2-1 - - TRBV6-5 CASRVAVDNEQFF TGTGCCAGCAGGGTAGCGGTGGACAATGAGCAGTTCTTC
16 TRBJ2-1 - TRBD2 TRBV7-3 CASSPGGGSSYNEQFF TGTGCCAGCAGCCCCGGCGGGGGGAGCTCCTACAATGAGCAGTTCTTC
17 TRBJ2-3 - TRBD2 TRBV4-2 CARTGPLAGGITDTQYF TGTGCAAGGACAGGACCACTAGCGGGGGGTATCACAGATACGCAGTATTTT
14 TRBJ1-2 - TRBD1 TRBV28 CASSPGQATDGYTF TGTGCCAGCAGTCCGGGACAGGCGACGGATGGCTACACCTTC
18 TRBJ2-5 - TRBD2 TRBV6-6 CASSRGPRLAGGGETQYF TGTGCCAGCAGCCGAGGGCCTCGACTAGCGGGGGGGGGAGAGACCCAGTACTTC
15 TRBJ1-1 once TRBD1 TRBV6-5 CASSLGPISGGEAFF TGTGCCAGCAGCCTAGGGCCAATCTCAGGGGGGGAAGCTTTCTTT
14 TRBJ2-7 - - TRBV6-1 CASSDPGVSYEQYF TGTGCCAGCAGTGACCCAGGGGTATCCTACGAGCAGTACTTC
11 TRBJ2-7 once - TRBV12-3/TRBV12-4 CASSLRGEQYF TGTGCCAGCAGTTTGAGGGGGGAGCAGTACTTC
15 TRBJ2-2 - - TRBV6-2/TRBV6-3 CASSFEGGSTGELFF TGTGCCAGCAGCTTCGAGGGTGGAAGCACCGGGGAGCTGTTTTTT
16 TRBJ2-5 - TRBD2 TRBV7-7 CASSLGTSGGGETQYF TGTGCTAGCAGCTTAGGGACTAGCGGGGGCGGAGAGACCCAGTACTTC
13 TRBJ1-3 - - TRBV9 CASSSHSGNTIYF TGTGCCAGCAGCTCCCACTCTGGAAACACCATATATTTT
15 TRBJ1-3 - - TRBV6-1 CASSEFGYSGNTIYF TGTGCCAGCAGTGAATTCGGTTACTCTGGAAACACCATATATTTT
15 TRBJ2-7 - - TRBV24-1 CATSGPGTGVYEQYF TGTGCCACCAGTGGCCCCGGGACTGGGGTCTACGAGCAGTACTTC
14 TRBJ1-1 - - TRBV19 CASRIGPMNTEAFF TGTGCCAGTAGGATAGGGCCCATGAACACTGAAGCTTTCTTT
12 TRBJ2-1 once - TRBV29-1 CSAKSSYNEQFF TGCAGCGCTAAGAGCTCCTACAATGAGCAGTTCTTC
13 TRBJ2-1 - TRBD1 TRBV10-3 CAIRGGAFNEQFF TGTGCCATCAGAGGGGGCGCGTTCAATGAGCAGTTCTTC
14 TRBJ1-2 - - TRBV29-1 CSVEGGGTFGGYTF TGCAGCGTTGAAGGTGGAGGAACCTTCGGTGGCTACACCTTC